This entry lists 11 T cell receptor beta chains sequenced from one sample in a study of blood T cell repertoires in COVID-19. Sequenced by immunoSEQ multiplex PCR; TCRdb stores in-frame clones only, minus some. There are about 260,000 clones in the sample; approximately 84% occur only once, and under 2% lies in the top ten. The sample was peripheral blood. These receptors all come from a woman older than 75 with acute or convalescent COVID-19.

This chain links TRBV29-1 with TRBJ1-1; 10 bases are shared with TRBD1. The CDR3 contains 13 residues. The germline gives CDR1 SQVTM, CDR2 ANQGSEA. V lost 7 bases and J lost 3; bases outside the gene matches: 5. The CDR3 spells CSGGQGMDTEAFF. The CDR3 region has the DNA TGCAGCGGGGGACAGGGGATGGACACTGAAGCTTTCTTT. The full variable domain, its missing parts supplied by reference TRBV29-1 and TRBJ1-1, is SAVISQKPSRDICQRGTSLTIQCQVDSQVTMMFWYRQQPGQSLTLIATANQGSEATYESGFVIDKFPISRPNLTFSTLTVSNMSPEDSSIYLCSGGQGMDTEAFFGQGTRLTVV.

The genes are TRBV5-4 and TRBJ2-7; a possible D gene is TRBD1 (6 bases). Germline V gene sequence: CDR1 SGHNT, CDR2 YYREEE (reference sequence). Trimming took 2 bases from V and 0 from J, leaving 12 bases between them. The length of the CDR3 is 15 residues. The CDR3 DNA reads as TGTGCCAGCAGCTTTTCAGGACAGAGCTCCTACGAGCAGTACTTC. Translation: CASSFSGQSSYEQYF. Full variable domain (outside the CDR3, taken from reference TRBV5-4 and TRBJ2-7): ETGVTQSPTHLIKTRGQQVTLRCSSQSGHNTVSWYQQALGQGPQFIFQYYREEENGRGNFPPRFSGLQFPNYSSELNVNALELDDSALYLCASSFSGQSSYEQYFGPGTRLTVT.

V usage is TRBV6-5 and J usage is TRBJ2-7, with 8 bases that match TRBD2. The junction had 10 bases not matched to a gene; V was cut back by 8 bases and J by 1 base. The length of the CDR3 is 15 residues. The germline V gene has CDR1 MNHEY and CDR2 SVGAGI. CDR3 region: CASRNSGTSSYEQYF. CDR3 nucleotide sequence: TGTGCCAGCCGAAATAGCGGGACATCGTCCTACGAGCAGTACTTC.

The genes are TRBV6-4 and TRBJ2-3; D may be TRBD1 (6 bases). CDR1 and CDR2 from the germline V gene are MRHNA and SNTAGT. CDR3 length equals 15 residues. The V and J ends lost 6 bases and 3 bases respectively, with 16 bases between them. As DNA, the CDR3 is TGTGCCAGCAGCGTCTCAACAGGGAGAACAGATACGCAGTATTTT. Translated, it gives CASSVSTGRTDTQYF.

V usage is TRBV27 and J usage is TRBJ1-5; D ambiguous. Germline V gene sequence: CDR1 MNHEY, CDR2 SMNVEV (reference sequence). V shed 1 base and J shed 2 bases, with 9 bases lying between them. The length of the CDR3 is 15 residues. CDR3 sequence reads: CASSLWAVGNQPQHF. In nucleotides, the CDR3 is TGTGCCAGCAGTTTATGGGCAGTTGGCAATCAGCCCCAGCATTTT.

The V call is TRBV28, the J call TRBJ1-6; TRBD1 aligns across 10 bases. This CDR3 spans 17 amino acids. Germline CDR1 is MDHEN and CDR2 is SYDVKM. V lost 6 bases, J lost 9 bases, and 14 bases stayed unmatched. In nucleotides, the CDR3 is TGTGCCAGCAGCCCGGGACAGGGGCCATCTTTAGGTTCACCCCTCCACTTT. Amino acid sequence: CASSPGQGPSLGSPLHF. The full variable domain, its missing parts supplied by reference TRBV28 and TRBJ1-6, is DVKVTQSSRYLVKRTGEKVFLECVQDMDHENMFWYRQDPGLGLRLIYFSYDVKMKEKGDIPEGYSVSREKKERFSLILESASTNQTSMYLCASSPGQGPSLGSPLHFGNGTRLTVT.

The CDR3 reads CASSLGGSSNYGYTF. CDR3 DNA sequence: TGTGCCAGCAGCTTAGGCGGGTCGAGTAACTATGGCTACACCTTC. The rearrangement links TRBV7-2 to TRBJ1-2; D is ambiguous. The V gene's germline CDR1 is SGHTA and CDR2 FQGNSA. This CDR3 spans 15 amino acids. V was shortened by 1 base and J by 1 base, with 10 bases between the two germline ends.

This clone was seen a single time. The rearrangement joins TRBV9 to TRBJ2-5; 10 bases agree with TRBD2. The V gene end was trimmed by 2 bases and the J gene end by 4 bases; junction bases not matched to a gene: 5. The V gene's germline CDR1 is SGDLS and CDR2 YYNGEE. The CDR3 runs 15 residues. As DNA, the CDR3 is TGTGCCAGCAGCGTTGGGCTAGCGGGAGCAGAGACCCAGTACTTC. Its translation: CASSVGLAGAETQYF.

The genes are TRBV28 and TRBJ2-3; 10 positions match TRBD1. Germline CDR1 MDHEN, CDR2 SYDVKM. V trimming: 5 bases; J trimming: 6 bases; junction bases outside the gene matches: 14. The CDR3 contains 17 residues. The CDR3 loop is CASSAPAGTGALDTQYF. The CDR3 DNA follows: TGTGCCAGCAGTGCCCCCGCCGGGACAGGGGCGCTTGATACGCAGTATTTT.

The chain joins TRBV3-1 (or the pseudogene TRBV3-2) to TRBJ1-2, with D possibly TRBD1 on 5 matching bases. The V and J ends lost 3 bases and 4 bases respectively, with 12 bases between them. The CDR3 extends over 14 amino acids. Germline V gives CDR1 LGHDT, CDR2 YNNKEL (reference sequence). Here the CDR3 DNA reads TGTGCCAGCAGCCATCAGGGTATGCGCTATGGCTACACCTTC. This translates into CASSHQGMRYGYTF.

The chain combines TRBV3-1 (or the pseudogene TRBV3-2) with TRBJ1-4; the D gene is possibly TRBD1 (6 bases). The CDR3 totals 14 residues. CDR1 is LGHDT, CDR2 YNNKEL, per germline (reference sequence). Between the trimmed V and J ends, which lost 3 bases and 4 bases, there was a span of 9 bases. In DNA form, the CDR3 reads TGTGCCAGCAGCCATACAGGGATTAATGAAAAACTGTTTTTT. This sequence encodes CASSHTGINEKLFF.